This T cell receptor beta chain was captured in a study of blood T cell repertoires in COVID-19 (TCRdb year 2020). General notes on the study: The collaborator samples originated in the United States, Italy and Spain and spanned the acute and convalescent phases of COVID-19. A de-identified subject ID, COVID-19 status, age in years and sex were almost always included in the sample metadata. Samples came from the ongoing ImmuneRACE study (first 160 participants) plus 1,254 subjects from 6 global collaborators. Where HLA class I and class II types were available, the types were taken from metadata supplied by the sample provider, not from assay-based typing. A freely available public database, intended as a resource for researchers studying the immune response to SARS-CoV-2, is where the repertoires were released. Deeply sampled blood TCRbeta repertoires from subjects exposed to, actively infected with, or recovered from COVID-19 were included in the dataset. The material from the prospective study consisted of cDNA or gDNA derived from T cells, B-cell-depleted T cells, or PBMCs. What the research found in general, with its limitations: The amount of clinical and demographic metadata varied by source and participant and was provided uncurated.

The CDR3 numbers 14 residues from cysteine through phenylalanine. Left in the record is the CDR3 DNA by itself, 42 bases read in frame from the first base. The germline V gene supplies CDR1 SGHVS and CDR2 FQNEAQ. The V and J ends are trimmed by 1 base and 4 bases, leaving 8 bases between them. TCRbeta CDR3 regions were amplified from genomic DNA using the immunoSEQ Assay, a bias-controlled multiplex PCR. The authors processed their data as follows. The number of nucleated cells in each sample was estimated by amplification of reference gene primers within the assay. To quantify the absolute abundance of each unique TCRbeta CDR3 rearrangement, sequence reads were collapsed and filtered. Productive Simpson clonality was computed per sample as the square root of Simpson's diversity index over productive rearrangements. Sourced from immuneACCESS, this table was stored by TCRdb with only in-frame sequences that have V and J called. A share of the clones is absent; for the studies checked, an unresolved V gene accounts for under half, and the remainder has no known explanation. V, J and clone size reflect that table, while D and trimming were determined from the DNA. This sample comprises approximately 97,000 clones, 87% of them detected only once. The top ten constitute roughly 5.6% of the sample.

One collaborating source in Seattle enrolled patients during active infection and followed them longitudinally through the course of disease. Collaborating institutions collected whole blood in K2EDTA tubes following their own protocols. For TCRbeta analysis, collaborator samples were shipped as frozen whole blood, as isolated PBMCs, or as DNA extracted from either sample type. Remarks on this clone: The antigen it binds to is not known. The input lacks base qualities; no much larger clone sits a single base away.

The sequence joins TRBV7-8 to TRBJ2-1; the D gene cannot be named for sure. This receptor was obtained from a woman aged 45-60 years with COVID-19, enrolled during active disease. The specimen sequenced was peripheral blood. CDR3 reads: CASSLGQVYNEQFF. The nucleotide sequence is given as TGTGCCAGCAGCTTAGGGCAAGTTTACAATGAGCAGTTCTTC.